These 30 T cell receptor beta chains were all obtained from the same sample, sequenced in a study of vaccination effects on CD4 cells after COVID-19. Clones were sequenced by immunoSEQ multiplex PCR, and TCRdb holds only the in-frame ones, with some missing. In the table there are approximately 28,000 clones, roughly 85% of which are singletons. Their antigens are not known. Pools of viral peptides were used by the ViraFEST assay to expand antigen-specific CD4+ T cells ahead of sequencing. Investigators separated out CD4+ T cells once less than 11 days of culture had passed. Two doses of either BNT162b2 or mRNA-1273 were given to each participant. The input for sequencing was CD4+ T cells from PBMCs cultured with SARS-CoV-2 spike peptides, taken after COVID-19 vaccination. These receptors were taken from a human donor who received a COVID-19 vaccine. Some clones in this sample may be carry-over from other donors' samples.

V usage is TRBV18 and J usage is TRBJ1-5, with 7 bases fitting TRBD1. The CDR3 runs 14 residues. The V and J ends lost 5 bases and 3 bases, in that order; junction bases with no gene match: 4. The germline V gene has CDR1 KGHSH and CDR2 LQKENI. DNA for the CDR3: TGTGCCAGCTCAGCAACAGGGGACAATCAGCCCCAGCATTTT. The encoded protein is CASSATGDNQPQHF.

This chain joins TRBV7-8 and TRBJ1-1; D unresolved. The V and J ends lost 1 base and 2 bases respectively, with 14 bases between them. Germline V gives CDR1 SGHVS, CDR2 FQNEAQ. The CDR3 contains 16 residues. As DNA, the CDR3 is TGTGCCAGCAGCTTAGTTTCATCGGGGTACAACACTGAAGCTTTCTTT. Translated, it gives CASSLVSSGYNTEAFF.

The chain recombines TRBV7-3 with TRBJ2-3; D possibly corresponds to TRBD2 (6 bases). This CDR3 region has 15 residues. CDR1 is SGHTA and CDR2 is FQGTGA in the germline V gene. With 5 bases removed from V and 2 bases from J, the gap between germline ends came to 14 bases. CDR3 in amino acids: CASSPGLGVTDTQYF. The CDR3 DNA reads as TGTGCCAGCAGCCCGGGACTTGGAGTCACAGATACGCAGTATTTT. Combining the CDR3 with reference TRBV7-3 and TRBJ2-3 gives the whole variable domain GAGVSQTPSNKVTEKGKYVELRCDPISGHTALYWYRQSLGQGPEFLIYFQGTGAADDSGLPNDRFFAVRPEGSVSTLKIQRTERGDSAVYLCASSPGLGVTDTQYFGPGTRLTVL.

The chain couples TRBV12-3 or TRBV12-4 to TRBJ1-2, with D tentatively TRBD1 (6 bases). The CDR3 has 13 residues. V was pared by 5 bases and J by 4 bases, with 11 bases between. The CDR3 loop reads CASSHDRTYGYTF. The CDR3 DNA follows: TGTGCCAGCAGTCACGACAGGACCTATGGCTACACCTTC.

The chain combines TRBV4-1 with TRBJ2-2; the D is unclear. The CDR3 sequence is 14 residues long. Per the germline V gene, CDR1 is MGHRA and CDR2 is YSYEKL. V lost 1 base, J lost 6 bases, and 9 bases lay in between. The chain's CDR3 is CASSQAPGPGELFF. The CDR3 DNA reads as TGCGCCAGCAGCCAAGCCCCCGGGCCCGGGGAGCTGTTTTTT.

The chain employs TRBV6-5 and TRBJ1-2; 7 bases are a match to TRBD1. The CDR3 spans 14 residues. CDR1 and CDR2 (germline): MNHEY, SVGAGI. V dropped 5 bases and J dropped 1; count of bases not matched to a gene: 4. CDR3 bases: TGTGCCAGCAGTATCCGGGACAGTAACTATGGCTACACCTTC. Translated: CASSIRDSNYGYTF.

This chain connects TRBV29-1 to TRBJ2-1, with a possible D match to TRBD1 (6 bases). The germline V gene encodes CDR1 SQVTM and CDR2 ANQGSEA. The CDR3 runs 14 residues. The V end lost 7 bases, the J end lost 8 bases, and 21 bases lay between the germline ends. The CDR3 nucleotides read TGCAGCGCAGTCAGGGGCGGGTGGATTGATGAGCAGTTCTTC. Amino acids: CSAVRGGWIDEQFF.

This clone was picked up a small number of times. This same CDR3 is encoded by further DNA sequences in the sample. The V and J genes are TRBV5-1 and TRBJ2-6; no clear D gene. Per germline, CDR1 SGHRS and CDR2 YFSETQ. The CDR3 contains 14 residues. With 7 bases removed from V and 0 bases from J, the gap between germline ends came to 8 bases. CDR3 residues: CASSIYSGANVLTF. CDR3 nucleotides: TGCGCCAGCTCGATCTACTCTGGGGCCAACGTCCTGACTTTC.

The J gene is TRBJ2-1, the V gene TRBV18; a possible D gene is TRBD1 (5 bases). V shed 3 bases and J shed 0 bases, with 12 bases lying between them. The CDR3 consists of 16 residues. Per the germline V gene, CDR1 is KGHSH and CDR2 is LQKENI. CDR3 region: CASSPSQVISYNEQFF. The CDR3 DNA sequence: TGTGCCAGCTCACCCTCACAGGTTATCTCCTACAATGAGCAGTTCTTC.

The chain is built from TRBV28 and TRBJ1-1; TRBD1 aligns across 10 bases. The V gene end was trimmed by 5 bases and the J gene end by 4 bases; junction bases not matched to a gene: 4. Germline CDR1 is MDHEN and CDR2 is SYDVKM. There are 14 residues in the CDR3. In nucleotides, the CDR3 is TGTGCCAGCAGTCCACGGACAGGGGGCACTGAAGCTTTCTTT. It specifies CASSPRTGGTEAFF.

Here the CDR3 DNA reads TGTGCCAGCAGCTTGATTTTAATGAACACTGAAGCTTTCTTT. It specifies CASSLILMNTEAFF. V is TRBV5-5 and J is TRBJ1-1, with D unclear. V was shortened by 1 base and J by 0 bases, with 7 bases between the two germline ends. Germline-derived CDR1 and CDR2 are SGHKS and YYEKEE (reference sequence). There are 14 residues in the CDR3.

The chain recombines TRBV11-2 with TRBJ2-4; D remains ambiguous. The V end was cut by 1 base, the J end by 5 bases, with 9 bases between. Germline assignment: CDR1 SGHAT and CDR2 FQNNGV. The CDR3 contains 14 residues. The CDR3 coding sequence is TGTGCCAGCAGCTTAGGAAGAACAGAAAACATTCAGTACTTC. It specifies CASSLGRTENIQYF.

V is TRBV24-1 and J is TRBJ2-7; tentatively, D is TRBD1 or TRBD2 (5 bases each). The CDR3 is 16 residues long. V was trimmed by 3 bases and J by 5 bases, leaving 19 bases between them. Germline lookup yields CDR1 KGHDR and CDR2 SFDVKD. As DNA, the CDR3 is TGTGCCACCAGTGATGCCGGGACCGGAGACGAGGACGAGCAGTACGTC. Residues: CATSDAGTGDEDEQYV.

The chain combines TRBV7-8 with TRBJ1-2; the D gene is possibly TRBD1 (5 bases). This CDR3 comprises 14 residues. Germline V lookup: CDR1 SGHVS, CDR2 FQNEAQ. V lost 8 bases to trimming and J lost 0 bases, with 13 bases between them. The CDR3 sequence: CASGRDGTNYGYTF. The CDR3 DNA is TGTGCCAGCGGTAGGGACGGAACTAACTATGGCTACACCTTC.

The chain has TRBV2 and TRBJ2-3, with 8 bases identical to TRBD1. CDR1 is SNHLY, CDR2 FYNNEI, per germline. The CDR3 is 14 amino acids. V lost 8 bases and J lost 6; bases outside the gene matches: 10. CDR3 coding DNA: TGTGCCAGCGGCGCGACAGGGGCTGGGGATACGCAGTATTTT. Protein product: CASGATGAGDTQYF.

This chain connects TRBV12-5 to TRBJ2-5; D remains ambiguous. Germline CDR1 reads LGHNT; CDR2 reads FRNRAP. The CDR3 has 13 residues. Between the trimmed V and J ends, which lost 6 bases and 2 bases, there was a span of 10 bases. The CDR3 coding sequence is TGTGCTAGTGGACCGGATCCGCAAGAGACCCAGTACTTC. Protein: CASGPDPQETQYF.

CDR3 DNA: TGTGCCAGCTGTCGTCGGAAGACTAATGAAAAACTGTTTTTT. This codes for CASCRRKTNEKLFF. The chain recombines TRBV2 with TRBJ1-4; D remains ambiguous. CDR3 size: 14 residues. Looked up from germline, CDR1 is SNHLY and CDR2 is FYNNEI. V was clipped by 8 bases and J by 2 bases, with 12 bases between them.

The chain employs TRBV29-1 and TRBJ2-7; no firm D call. The V gene's germline CDR1 is SQVTM and CDR2 ANQGSEA. V lost 5 bases to trimming and J lost 3 bases, with 11 bases between them. The CDR3 extends over 12 amino acids. This CDR3 reads CSVLLSNYEQYV. CDR3 sequence (DNA): TGCAGCGTTCTGCTCTCAAACTACGAGCAGTACGTC.

The chain uses TRBV27 and TRBJ2-5; D could derive from TRBD1 or TRBD2 (5 bases each). The CDR3 contains 14 residues. V was shortened by 6 bases and J by 5 bases, with 16 bases between the two germline ends. CDR1 is MNHEY, CDR2 SMNVEV, per germline (reference sequence). CDR3 sequence: CASRPGLLTETQYF. CDR3 sequence (DNA): TGTGCCAGCAGGCCGGGGCTTCTAACGGAGACCCAGTACTTC.

This clone has a handful of counts. V usage is TRBV9 and J usage is TRBJ1-6; D may be TRBD1 (5 bases). Trimming took 6 bases from V and 6 from J, leaving 16 bases between them. The length of the CDR3 is 15 residues. CDR1 and CDR2 from the germline V gene are SGDLS and YYNGEE. The CDR3 region has the DNA TGTGCCAGCAACTCCGGCCAGGGATCTAATTCACCCCTCCACTTT. Translating it yields CASNSGQGSNSPLHF.

The chain carries TRBV2 and TRBJ2-3, with 9 nucleotides matching TRBD2. This CDR3 region has 19 residues. Germline lookup yields CDR1 SNHLY and CDR2 FYNNEI. Trimming at V came to 2 bases and at J to 3 bases, leaving 15 bases not matched to a gene. The CDR3 sequence: CASSELSFAGGPGTDTQYF. The CDR3 DNA reads as TGTGCCAGCAGTGAATTGTCATTTGCGGGGGGGCCCGGGACAGATACGCAGTATTTT.

The chain couples TRBV2 to TRBJ1-4; D is possibly TRBD1 (5 bases). The germline V gene has CDR1 SNHLY and CDR2 FYNNEI. V lost 7 bases and J 8 bases, leaving 23 bases between the germline ends. CDR3 length equals 16 residues. CDR3 sequence (DNA): TGTGCCAGCACCCCCATCCAGGGCCTTTTGTCCGAAAAACTGTTTTTT. Its protein product is CASTPIQGLLSEKLFF.

The rearrangement joins TRBV7-9 to TRBJ2-1; D may match TRBD1 or TRBD2 (6 bases each). The CDR3 is 14 residues long. The V and J ends lost 0 bases and 4 bases respectively, with 7 bases between them. Germline CDR1 reads SEHNR; CDR2 reads FQNEAQ (reference sequence). CDR3 amino acids: CASSLAGGYNEQFF. The CDR3 DNA reads as TGTGCCAGCAGCTTAGCAGGGGGGTACAATGAGCAGTTCTTC.

This clone was seen a handful of times. CDR3 sequence: CASSETRASEAFF. As DNA, the CDR3 is TGTGCCAGCAGTGAAACGAGGGCGTCTGAAGCTTTCTTT. This chain links TRBV2 with TRBJ1-1; D is uncertain. CDR1 SNHLY and CDR2 FYNNEI come from the germline V gene. The CDR3 sequence is 13 residues long. The germline V and J ends were trimmed by 2 bases and 6 bases, with 10 bases remaining between them.

The CDR3 protein is CASSLTRTDNEQFF. CDR3 DNA sequence: TGCGCCAGCAGCCTTACCCGGACAGACAATGAGCAGTTCTTC. The V gene is TRBV5-1, the J gene TRBJ2-1, with D perhaps matching TRBD1 (6 bases). CDR3 length equals 14 residues. Per the germline V gene, CDR1 is SGHRS and CDR2 is YFSETQ. V lost 4 bases to trimming and J lost 5 bases, with 13 bases between them.

The chain links TRBV14 to TRBJ2-7; D is ambiguous. This CDR3 region has 11 residues. V dropped 1 base and J dropped 6 bases, with 4 bases sitting between them. CDR1 and CDR2 (germline): SGHDN, FVKESK. The CDR3 DNA reads as TGTGCCAGCAGCCAAGGAGGCGAGCAGTACGTC. It encodes CASSQGGEQYV.

This sequence joins TRBV2 and TRBJ2-2; possibly TRBD1 for D (5 bases). Trimming stripped 6 bases from V and 0 bases from J, with 14 bases between. CDR1 SNHLY and CDR2 FYNNEI come from the germline V gene. The CDR3 runs 16 residues. This CDR3 is CASRVPQGSNTGELFF. CDR3 bases: TGTGCCAGCAGAGTTCCTCAGGGTTCGAACACCGGGGAGCTGTTTTTT.

The V gene is TRBV14, the J gene TRBJ2-7, with D tentatively TRBD2 (5 bases). V was trimmed by 1 base and J by 2 bases, leaving 12 bases between them. Per the germline V gene, CDR1 is SGHDN and CDR2 is FVKESK. The CDR3 spans 15 residues. The CDR3 DNA reads TGTGCCAGCAGCCAAGGGAGGACGGAGACCTACGAGCAGTACGTC. Translation: CASSQGRTETYEQYV.

The rearrangement links TRBV14 to TRBJ2-1, with 7 bases lining up with TRBD2. CDR1 SGHDN and CDR2 FVKESK come from the germline V gene. The trim removed 1 base at V and 10 bases at J, leaving 10 bases unmatched. This CDR3 region has 15 residues. The CDR3 protein is CASSQARLAATEQFF. The CDR3 DNA reads TGTGCCAGCAGCCAAGCCAGACTAGCCGCGACCGAGCAGTTCTTC.

V is TRBV5-6 and J is TRBJ2-1, with D perhaps matching TRBD1 (6 bases). The CDR3 contains 16 residues. The V end was cut by 3 bases, the J end by 4 bases, with 17 bases between. In germline, CDR1 is SGHDT, CDR2 YYEEEE. This CDR3 reads CASSSNPNTGYNEQFF. In nucleotides, the CDR3 is TGTGCCAGCAGCTCCAACCCTAATACAGGGTACAATGAGCAGTTCTTC.